This T cell receptor (beta chain) is from a study of blood T cell repertoires in COVID-19. The protocol was immunoSEQ multiplex PCR, while the TCRdb copy is restricted to in-frame clones and leaves out a portion. The table lists about 210,000 clones, roughly 88% of them singletons. The CDR3 runs 12 residues. Trimming removed 8 bases at V and 9 bases at J, with 17 bases between. Germline V gene data show CDR1 as SNHLY and CDR2 as FYNNEI. The TCR was taken from a man aged 40-49 years who had recovered from COVID-19. The V gene is TRBV2, the J gene TRBJ2-7; D perhaps matches TRBD2 (5 bases). Sample: peripheral blood. The CDR3, as DNA: TGTGCCAGCGCCTTCGACCGGGGTGGGCAGTACTTC. The encoded protein is CASAFDRGGQYF.